This T cell receptor (beta chain) was captured by sequencing in a study of OX40 agonist ivuxolimab in advanced cancers. Study-wide context: Aged roughly 20 to 79 with a mean of about 63 years, they were roughly 83% male.

Per the germline V gene, CDR1 is MNHNS and CDR2 is SASEGT. V was trimmed by 5 bases and J by 0 bases, leaving 10 bases between them. The CDR3 extends over 15 amino acids. Using immunoSEQ multiplex PCR, the repertoire was profiled, and TCRdb retains in-frame clones only, with some absent. The sample records about 69,000 clones, about three quarters being singletons. The genes are TRBV6-1 and TRBJ1-4; the D is unclear. The source of this sequence is an adult with an advanced solid tumor such as melanoma, head and neck, liver or kidney cancer. The specimen comprised CD4+ or CD8+ T cells sorted from blood, sampled in a trial of the OX40 agonist ivuxolimab. The CDR3 region is CASSFGPATNEKLFF. As DNA, the CDR3 is TGTGCCAGCAGTTTTGGACCGGCAACTAATGAAAAACTGTTTTTT.